The rows below give T cell receptor beta chains drawn from one sample of a study of OX40 agonist ivuxolimab in advanced cancers. Clones were read by immunoSEQ multiplex PCR, and TCRdb kept only the in-frame ones, dropping some. This table has 20,000 to 30,000 clones, more than 80% appearing once. The sequenced sample was CD4+ or CD8+ T cells sorted from blood, obtained in a trial of the OX40 agonist ivuxolimab. Every receptor here comes from an adult with an advanced solid tumor such as melanoma, head and neck, liver or kidney cancer. The CDR3 runs from the conserved cysteine through the conserved F or W. The D gene is left open where the match is weak. Size tells how often a clone was seen (once, few, many) or the class of an expanded clone, and some rows leave it out.

v_call	d_call	cdr3_length	clone_size	j_call	cdr3_aa	cdr3_nt
TRBV10-3	TRBD1	13	once	TRBJ2-2	CASLGTGTGELFF	TGTGCCTCCCTGGGGACAGGTACCGGGGAGCTGTTTTTT
TRBV7-3	TRBD2	20	NA	TRBJ2-2	CASSPQRLAGGPGVTGELFF	TGTGCCAGCAGCCCACAGAGACTAGCGGGAGGGCCAGGAGTTACCGGGGAGCTGTTTTTT
TRBV6-6	NA	12	once	TRBJ1-5	CASSPRDQPQHF	TGTGCCAGCAGTCCACGGGATCAGCCCCAGCATTTT
TRBV13	NA	13	NA	TRBJ2-7	CASSFPMTHEQYF	TGTGCCAGCAGCTTTCCGATGACCCACGAGCAGTACTTC
TRBV5-1	TRBD1	15	NA	TRBJ2-7	CASSLETGVPYEQYF	TGCGCCAGCAGCTTGGAGACAGGGGTTCCCTACGAGCAGTACTTC
TRBV18	TRBD1	16	NA	TRBJ1-4	CASSPLRDRDNEKLFF	TGTGCCAGCTCACCCCTAAGGGACAGGGATAATGAAAAACTGTTTTTT
TRBV11-2	NA	15	NA	TRBJ2-1	CASSQVGGALDEQFF	TGTGCCAGCAGCCAAGTTGGGGGGGCCCTTGATGAGCAGTTCTTC
TRBV7-8	NA	15	NA	TRBJ2-3	CASSLSGLHGDTQYF	TGTGCCAGCAGCCTTAGCGGTCTGCACGGAGATACGCAGTATTTT
TRBV9	NA	15	NA	TRBJ2-7	CASSVGWGENYEQYF	TGTGCCAGCAGCGTAGGGTGGGGGGAAAACTACGAGCAGTACTTC
TRBV30	NA	12	NA	TRBJ2-3	CAYSETTDTQYF	TGTGCCTACTCGGAGACCACAGATACGCAGTATTTT
TRBV9	TRBD2	16	NA	TRBJ2-7	CASSPRGDSATHEQYF	TGTGCCAGCAGCCCCCGGGGGGATAGCGCCACCCACGAGCAGTACTTC
TRBV7-8	NA	16	NA	TRBJ2-5	CASSLWMYDPGGTQYF	TGTGCCAGCAGCTTGTGGATGTACGATCCTGGAGGGACCCAGTACTTC
TRBV5-1	NA	15	NA	TRBJ2-5	CASSLGPKSQETQYF	TGCGCCAGCAGCTTGGGCCCTAAGTCCCAAGAGACCCAGTACTTC
TRBV10-1	NA	12	NA	TRBJ2-5	CASSDSVETQYF	TGCGCCAGCAGTGACAGCGTGGAGACCCAGTACTTC
TRBV5-4	TRBD2	15	NA	TRBJ2-7	CASSFQRERSYEQYF	TGTGCCAGCAGCTTCCAGCGGGAGCGGTCCTACGAGCAGTACTTC
TRBV2	NA	13	NA	TRBJ1-1	CASNSEPNTEAFF	TGTGCCAGCAATTCCGAACCGAACACTGAAGCTTTCTTT
TRBV6-1	NA	15	few	TRBJ2-5	CASSAYGGLGETQYF	TGTGCCAGCAGTGCTTATGGGGGATTGGGGGAGACCCAGTACTTC
TRBV7-2	NA	14	NA	TRBJ2-6	CASSLNPGANVLTF	TGTGCCAGCAGCTTAAACCCTGGGGCCAACGTCCTGACTTTC
TRBV2	NA	12	NA	TRBJ2-1	CASSEWVNEQFF	TGTGCCAGCAGTGAATGGGTAAATGAGCAGTTCTTC
TRBV6-5	TRBD1	14	NA	TRBJ1-5	CASSDRGNNQPQHF	TGTGCCAGCAGCGACAGGGGGAACAATCAGCCCCAGCATTTT
TRBV7-3	NA	14	NA	TRBJ2-2	CASSETRSTGELFF	TGTGCCAGCAGCGAAACAAGATCCACCGGGGAGCTGTTTTTT
TRBV18	NA	16	NA	TRBJ2-3	CASSPLATRSADTQYF	TGTGCCAGCTCACCCCTGGCGACTAGGTCTGCAGATACGCAGTATTTT
TRBV7-3	NA	13	NA	TRBJ2-3	CASRPDYTDTQYF	TGTGCCAGCAGGCCGGACTACACAGATACGCAGTATTTT
TRBV18	TRBD1	15	NA	TRBJ2-7	CASSPRGTGAVEQYF	TGTGCCAGCTCCCCCCGGGGGACAGGGGCGGTCGAGCAGTACTTC
TRBV5-6	NA	15	NA	TRBJ2-1	CASSYQALSYNEQFF	TGTGCCAGCAGCTATCAAGCACTCTCCTACAATGAGCAGTTCTTC
TRBV6-1	NA	15	once	TRBJ1-4	CASSEQEGANEKLFF	TGTGCCAGCAGTGAACAGGAGGGGGCTAATGAAAAACTGTTTTTT
TRBV7-3	TRBD2	20	once	TRBJ2-1	CASSLIGTSGGAPFGNEQFF	TGTGCCAGCAGCTTAATAGGGACTAGCGGGGGGGCCCCTTTCGGTAATGAGCAGTTCTTC
TRBV6-5	NA	14	NA	TRBJ1-1	CASSYSTLNTEAFF	TGTGCCAGCAGTTACTCGACATTGAACACTGAAGCTTTCTTT
TRBV6-6	TRBD2	15	NA	TRBJ2-1	CASRDRLAGMDEQFF	TGTGCCAGCAGAGACAGACTAGCGGGAATGGATGAGCAGTTCTTC
TRBV9	TRBD1	15	few	TRBJ2-5	CASSADGTGGETQYF	TGTGCCAGCAGCGCCGATGGGACAGGGGGAGAGACCCAGTACTTC
TRBV5-4	TRBD2	17	NA	TRBJ2-2	CASSLGTSGAKTGELFF	TGTGCCAGCAGCTTAGGAACTAGCGGGGCGAAGACCGGGGAGCTGTTTTTT
TRBV21-1	NA	17	NA	TRBJ2-2	CASSKATLRRVGGELFF	TGTGCCAGCAGCAAAGCAACCCTCCGTCGGGTCGGCGGGGAGCTGTTTTTT
TRBV7-2	NA	12	NA	TRBJ2-1	CASSLDWSEQFF	TGTGCCAGCAGCTTAGACTGGAGTGAGCAGTTCTTC
TRBV27	TRBD1	15	once	TRBJ1-2	CASRRSGTGLNGYTF	TGTGCCAGCAGAAGGAGCGGGACAGGGCTGAATGGCTACACCTTC
TRBV4-1	TRBD1	16	NA	TRBJ2-7	CASSQEDRPSSYEQYF	TGCGCCAGCAGCCAAGAGGACAGGCCGAGCTCCTACGAGCAGTACTTC
TRBV14	NA	14	NA	TRBJ1-6	CASSPDRYNSPLHF	TGTGCCAGCAGCCCGGACCGATACAATTCACCCCTCCACTTT
TRBV7-9	NA	15	few	TRBJ2-2	CASSPGAGFTGELFF	TGTGCCAGCAGCCCCGGGGCAGGGTTTACCGGGGAGCTGTTTTTT
TRBV11-3	TRBD1	15	NA	TRBJ2-5	CASSSSDRVIETQYF	TGTGCCAGCAGCTCGTCGGACAGGGTGATAGAGACCCAGTACTTC
TRBV7-3	TRBD1	17	NA	TRBJ2-2	CASSPRPGQSNTGELFF	TGTGCCAGCAGCCCCCGTCCGGGACAGTCGAACACCGGGGAGCTGTTTTTT
TRBV11-1	TRBD1	17	NA	TRBJ2-4	CASSLATGAMAKNIQYF	TGTGCCAGCAGCTTAGCGACAGGGGCTATGGCCAAAAACATTCAGTACTTC
TRBV5-1	NA	13	NA	TRBJ2-1	CASSETGYNEQFF	TGCGCCAGCAGTGAGACAGGTTACAATGAGCAGTTCTTC
TRBV19	TRBD1	16	NA	TRBJ2-7	CASSIREAGGNYEQYF	TGTGCCAGTAGTATAAGAGAGGCAGGGGGCAACTACGAGCAGTACTTC
TRBV7-8	NA	16	NA	TRBJ1-5	CASSLGWAQGNQPQHF	TGTGCCAGCAGCTTAGGATGGGCACAGGGCAATCAGCCCCAGCATTTT
TRBV2	NA	17	once	TRBJ2-7	CASSSGGQGPGGWEQYF	TGTGCCAGCAGTTCCGGTGGTCAGGGACCCGGAGGATGGGAGCAGTACTTC